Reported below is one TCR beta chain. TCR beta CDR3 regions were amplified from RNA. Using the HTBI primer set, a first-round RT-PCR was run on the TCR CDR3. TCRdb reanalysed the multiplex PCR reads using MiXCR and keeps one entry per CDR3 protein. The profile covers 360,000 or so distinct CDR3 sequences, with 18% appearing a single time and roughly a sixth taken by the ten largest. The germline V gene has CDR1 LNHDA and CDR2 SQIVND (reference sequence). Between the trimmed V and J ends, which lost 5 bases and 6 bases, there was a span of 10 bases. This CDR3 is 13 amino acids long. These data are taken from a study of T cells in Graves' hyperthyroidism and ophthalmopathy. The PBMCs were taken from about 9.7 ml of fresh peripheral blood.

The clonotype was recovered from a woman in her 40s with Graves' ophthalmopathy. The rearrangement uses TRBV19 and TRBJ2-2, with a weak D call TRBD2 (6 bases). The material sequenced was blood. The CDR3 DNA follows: TGTGCCAGTAGTGTCACGGGAGCCGGGGAGCTGTTTTTT. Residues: CASSVTGAGELFF.